Each of the 28 T cell receptor beta chains below was sequenced from the same sample in a study of glioma-infiltrating T cells (dated by TCRdb to about 2016). The sequencer listed for this sample is Illumina MiSeq. TCR alpha and beta CDR3 regions were amplified with the iRepertoire nested amplicon-rescue multiplex PCR (arm-PCR) platform from RNA. The raw public data were reprocessed by TCRdb itself: fastp quality trimming at Q25, MiXCR clonotype calling, in-frame beta chains only. Duplicate CDR3 protein sequences are folded into a single record with the most common DNA and genes. The table for this sample lists about 94,000 distinct CDR3 sequences; 20% to 25% of them were counted only once. Clones ranked in the top ten supply over 5.5% of the sample. Sequencing input: glioma tissue, nonneoplastic brain tissue, or PBMCs (not recorded which). These receptors were collected from a human donor with low-grade glioma or glioblastoma, undergoing nonglioma brain surgery, or in good health (not recorded which).

This clonotype was picked up many times. The chain links TRBV6-1 to TRBJ1-6; TRBD1 might be the D (5 bases). The CDR3 loop spans 17 amino acids. The germline CDR1 and CDR2 sequences are MNHNS and SASEGT. V was clipped by 3 bases and J by 7 bases, with 19 bases between them. CDR3 sequence: CASSDRARGRGNSPLHF. The CDR3 region has the DNA TGTGCCAGCAGTGACCGGGCCCGAGGAAGGGGAAATTCACCCCTCCACTTT.

DNA for the CDR3: TGTGCCAGCAGTGAGTTGGGCACAGATACGCAGTATTTT. Protein product: CASSELGTDTQYF. The V gene is TRBV2, the J gene TRBJ2-3, with no clear D. V lost 3 bases and J lost 1, with 5 bases in between. The germline V gene encodes CDR1 SNHLY and CDR2 FYNNEI. This CDR3 has 13 amino acids.

About this clonotype: One junction end disagrees with the germline gene, perhaps due to a read error. The CDR3 loop is CASSSPGQGGGETQYF. The DNA for the CDR3 is TGCGCCAGCAGTTCACCGGGACAGGGTGGAGGAGAGACCCAGTACTTC. The rearrangement uses TRBV3-1 and TRBJ2-5; 9 positions match TRBD1. The V gene's germline CDR1 is LGHDT and CDR2 YNNKEL (reference sequence). The CDR3 runs 16 residues.

The chain has TRBV11-2 and TRBJ2-3; no clear D gene. V lost 3 bases, J lost 1 base, and 11 bases lay in between. Germline CDR1 is SGHAT and CDR2 is FQNNGV. The CDR3 has 15 amino acids. The CDR3 loop reads CASSLDPRGTDTQYF. The CDR3 DNA is TGTGCCAGCAGCTTGGACCCTCGGGGCACAGATACGCAGTATTTT.

There are a few counts of this clonotype. CDR3 coding DNA: TGTGCCAGCAGCGCCCGCCGGCTAGCGGGGGGGGCGACAGCGGATGAGCAGTTCTTC. This translates into CASSARRLAGGATADEQFF. The chain is built from TRBV11-2 and TRBJ2-1, with 12 nucleotides matching TRBD2. V gave up 5 bases and J gave up 8 bases; unmatched junction bases: 19. Germline V gene lookup returns CDR1 SGHAT and CDR2 FQNNGV. This CDR3 spans 19 amino acids.

There are many counts of this clonotype. The chain is built from TRBV4-2 and TRBJ2-1; D might be TRBD2 (6 bases). V shed 0 bases and J shed 5 bases, with 11 bases lying between them. In germline, CDR1 is LGHNA, CDR2 YNFKEQ. CDR3 size: 15 residues. This chain's CDR3 is CASSQDRGVNNEQFF. The CDR3 nucleotides are TGTGCCAGCAGCCAAGATCGCGGGGTTAACAATGAGCAGTTCTTC.

The V and J genes are TRBV5-1 and TRBJ2-7, with TRBD2 identical over 11 bases. V shed 0 bases and J 5 bases; nucleotides not matched to a gene: 7. CDR1 and CDR2 from the germline V gene are SGHRS and YFSETQ. This CDR3 is built from 16 residues. Here the CDR3 reads CASSLETSGMSHEQYF. As DNA, the CDR3 is TGCGCCAGCAGCTTGGAGACTAGCGGGATGTCCCACGAGCAGTACTTC.

Ten or more counts support this clonotype. J is TRBJ2-3 and V is TRBV18; 8 bases match TRBD2. Germline V CDR1 and CDR2: KGHSH, LQKENI. With 0 bases clipped from V and 0 bases from J, the junction kept 11 bases outside the gene matches. This CDR3 spans 19 amino acids. This chain's CDR3 is CASSPPSSGRDLSTDTQYF. CDR3 nucleotides: TGTGCCAGCTCACCACCGTCTAGCGGGCGCGATCTGAGCACAGATACGCAGTATTTT.

This clonotype was found many times. The gene calls are TRBV5-1 and TRBJ1-1; 8 bases line up with TRBD1. V lost 3 bases and J lost 3; bases outside the gene matches: 13. Germline V gene lookup returns CDR1 SGHRS and CDR2 YFSETQ. The CDR3 has 17 amino acids. The CDR3 DNA follows: TGCGCCAGCAGCTGGGACAGGACCTCCCCGGGGGACACTGAAGCTTTCTTT. Its translation: CASSWDRTSPGDTEAFF.

Note on this clonotype: The junction departs from germline at one end; a sequencing error may be responsible. The rearrangement uses TRBV6-1 and TRBJ2-5; TRBD1 might be the D (5 bases). The CDR3 contains 14 residues. In germline, CDR1 is MNHNS, CDR2 SASEGT. The CDR3, as DNA: TGTGCCAGCAGTGCCGACAGTCCCCGAGAGACCCAGCACTTC. It encodes CASSADSPRETQHF.

There are a few counts of this clonotype. The CDR3: CASSPGTGLDNEQFF. The CDR3 nucleotides read TGTGCCAGCAGCCCCGGGACAGGCTTGGACAATGAGCAGTTCTTC. The chain uses TRBV7-9 and TRBJ2-1; 8 bases align to TRBD1. CDR3 length equals 15 residues. Germline CDR1 SEHNR, CDR2 FQNEAQ (reference sequence). The trim removed 5 bases at V and 5 bases at J, leaving 8 bases unmatched.

This clonotype was observed many times. The rearrangement joins TRBV18 to TRBJ1-5; D not resolved. V was cut by 3 bases and J by 1 base, with 7 bases left in between. The V gene's germline CDR1 is KGHSH and CDR2 LQKENI. The CDR3 spans 14 residues. CDR3 sequence (DNA): TGTGCCAGCTCACCCGGTTGGAGCAATCAGCCCCAGCATTTT. This sequence encodes CASSPGWSNQPQHF. Looking up the rest from reference TRBV18 and TRBJ1-5 gives the full variable domain: NAGVMQNPRHLVRRRGQEARLRCSPMKGHSHVYWYRQLPEEGLKFMVYLQKENIIDESGMPKERFSAEFPKEGPSILRIQQVVRGDSAAYFCASSPGWSNQPQHFGDGTRLSIL.

This clonotype appeared many times. The J gene is TRBJ2-7, the V gene TRBV6-2 or TRBV6-3, with 12 bases aligning to TRBD2. The V gene end was trimmed by 7 bases and the J gene end by 6 bases; junction bases not matched to a gene: 10. Germline V CDR1 and CDR2: MNHEY, SVGEGT. The CDR3 runs 15 residues. The CDR3 reads CASTPLRLAGVEQYF. The CDR3 nucleotides are TGTGCCAGCACCCCCTTACGACTAGCGGGAGTCGAGCAGTACTTC.

The chain recombines TRBV11-3 with TRBJ2-5, with 7 bases aligning to TRBD1. The CDR3 contains 15 residues. V lost 0 bases to trimming and J lost 4 bases; unmatched junction nucleotides: 5. Germline V gene lookup returns CDR1 SGHNT and CDR2 YENEEA. The CDR3 spells CASSLESTGSETQYF. CDR3 in DNA: TGTGCCAGCAGCTTAGAATCGACAGGGTCAGAGACCCAGTACTTC. The full variable domain, in which reference TRBV11-3 and TRBJ2-5 provide the parts outside the CDR3, is EAGVVQSPRYKIIEKKQPVAFWCNPISGHNTLYWYLQNLGQGPELLIRYENEEAVDDSQLPKDRFSAERLKGVDSTLKIQPAELGDSAVYLCASSLESTGSETQYFGPGTRLLVL.

This clonotype was detected only a few times. The V gene is TRBV29-1, the J gene TRBJ2-3; D gene uncertain. Germline V gene lookup returns CDR1 SQVTM and CDR2 ANQGSEA. Between the trimmed V and J ends, which lost 6 bases and 2 bases, there was a span of 12 bases. CDR3 size: 13 residues. CDR3 amino acids: CSVADRATDTQYF. CDR3 nucleotides: TGCAGCGTGGCGGATAGGGCCACAGATACGCAGTATTTT.

This clonotype was detected ten times or more. The rearrangement links TRBV6-6 to TRBJ2-7; 9 bases map to TRBD1. This CDR3 spans 15 amino acids. Germline V gene lookup returns CDR1 MNHNY and CDR2 SVGAGI (reference sequence). V shed 4 bases and J 7 bases; nucleotides not matched to a gene: 11. This chain's CDR3 is CASSSTGQGVEEQYF. CDR3 DNA: TGTGCCAGCAGTTCCACGGGACAGGGAGTCGAAGAGCAGTACTTC.

This clonotype was seen repeatedly, ten times or more. The rearrangement joins TRBV7-9 to TRBJ2-5; TRBD2 matches 10 bases. The CDR3 has 14 residues. Germline lookup yields CDR1 SEHNR and CDR2 FQNEAQ (reference sequence). J lost 4 bases, V lost 2 bases, and 1 base had no gene match. For the CDR3, the DNA is TGTGCCAGCAGCTTATCTAGCGGGAGAGAGACCCAGTACTTC. Residues: CASSLSSGRETQYF.

The V gene is TRBV20-1, the J gene TRBJ2-7; 7 bases are a match to TRBD1. V lost 6 bases and J lost 6; bases outside the gene matches: 14. This CDR3 region has 14 residues. The germline CDR1 and CDR2 sequences are DFQATT and SNEGSKA (reference sequence). DNA for the CDR3: TGCAGTGCCGTCCGGGACAGATACGTCTCCGAGCAGTACTTC. Translated: CSAVRDRYVSEQYF.

Note on this clonotype: A read error may explain this, as a much larger clone is one base away. The chain is built from TRBV19 and TRBJ2-1; weak D call: TRBD2 (5 bases). The DNA end is a closer match to TRBJ2-7, so the J assignment may be wrong. Germline-derived CDR1 and CDR2 are LNHDA and SQIVND (reference sequence). This CDR3 has 14 residues. CDR3 in amino acids: CASSRGSPYNEQYF. For the CDR3, the DNA is TGTGCCAGTAGTCGCGGGTCTCCCTACAATGAGCAGTACTTC.

V gene TRBV12-3 or TRBV12-4 combines with J gene TRBJ2-1; a weak D match, TRBD2 (6 bases). The germline V and J ends were trimmed by 2 bases and 2 bases, with 22 bases remaining between them. The CDR3 extends over 19 amino acids. The CDR3 DNA sequence: TGTGCCAGCAGTTTAAGTCGATTTAGAGGGAGGAACACCTACAATGAGCAGTTCTTC. It yields the protein CASSLSRFRGRNTYNEQFF.

This clonotype was counted at least ten times. The rearrangement uses TRBV27 and TRBJ2-5, with 7 bases matching TRBD2. The CDR3 is made up of 13 amino acids. The junction had 5 bases not matched to a gene; V was cut back by 8 bases and J by 2 bases. Germline values: CDR1 MNHEY, CDR2 SMNVEV (reference sequence). This CDR3 is CASQSGEQETQYF. CDR3 bases: TGTGCCAGCCAAAGCGGGGAGCAAGAGACCCAGTACTTC.

Concerning this clonotype: A read error is possible here, since a much larger clone lies one base away. The V and J genes are TRBV29-1 and TRBJ2-7; D unresolved. Trimming took off 2 bases at V and 7 bases at J, with 15 bases between the two ends. Per germline, CDR1 SQVTM and CDR2 ANQGSEA. CDR3 length: 13 residues. As DNA, the CDR3 is TGCAGCGTTGAATTAATCGGCGACAATGAGCAGTACTTC. The encoded protein is CSVELIGDNEQYF.

The rearrangement joins TRBV11-1 to TRBJ2-5; the D is unclear. Trimming pared 6 bases from V and 5 bases from J, leaving 10 bases between. The CDR3 is 12 amino acids. Germline values: CDR1 SGHAT, CDR2 FQDESV (reference sequence). The CDR3 bases are TGTGCCAGCAGTCTCCGAACGGAGACCCAGTACTTC. Protein product: CASSLRTETQYF.

This chain joins TRBV5-1 and TRBJ2-7, with D uncertain. The length of the CDR3 is 11 residues. V dropped 4 bases and J dropped 2 bases, with 4 bases sitting between them. The germline V gene encodes CDR1 SGHRS and CDR2 YFSETQ. The CDR3 DNA follows: TGCGCCAGCAGCGGGGCCTACGAGCAGTACTTC. This encodes CASSGAYEQYF. Based on the CDR3 plus reference TRBV5-1 and TRBJ2-7, the full variable domain is KAGVTQTPRYLIKTRGQQVTLSCSPISGHRSVSWYQQTPGQGLQFLFEYFSETQRNKGNFPGRFSGRQFSNSRSEMNVSTLELGDSALYLCASSGAYEQYFGPGTRLTVT.

Comments on this clonotype: A much larger clone lies one base from this, so it may be a read error. Because the CDR3 is missing its conserved closing phenylalanine or tryptophan, this is likely a read error. The genes are TRBV6-1 and TRBJ1-3; 7 nucleotides match TRBD1. The germline V gene encodes CDR1 MNHNS and CDR2 SASEGT. V lost 7 bases, J lost 5 bases, and 5 bases stayed unmatched. The CDR3 has 13 residues. In DNA, the CDR3 is TGTGCCAGCAACGAGGGACAGCGAAACACCATATATCTT. It codes for CASNEGQRNTIYL.

A remark on this clonotype: The conserved phenylalanine or tryptophan is not found at the CDR3 terminus, so this likely reflects a read error. This chain connects TRBV20-1 to TRBJ1-5; the D is unclear. Germline CDR1 DFQATT, CDR2 SNEGSKA (reference sequence). The V and J ends lost 6 bases and 4 bases respectively, with 4 bases between them. This CDR3 contains 10 residues. In DNA form, the CDR3 reads TGCAGTGCACAAAATCAGCCCCAGCATCCT. It specifies CSAQNQPQHP.

Concerning this clonotype: This may come from a read error, since a much larger clone is one base off. The V call is TRBV29-1, the J call TRBJ1-1; D perhaps matches TRBD1 (5 bases). Per the germline V gene, CDR1 is SQVTM and CDR2 is ANQGSEA. The CDR3 runs to 17 residues. V lost 4 bases to trimming and J lost 2 bases, with 23 bases between them. The CDR3 DNA follows: TGCAGCGTTGGAGGCCGGGCGGAAGAAACAGGAAACACTGAAGCTTTCTTT. The encoded protein is CSVGGRAEETGNTEAFF.

This clonotype was counted at least ten times. V usage is TRBV20-1 and J usage is TRBJ1-1; unclear D gene. The CDR3 is made up of 16 amino acids. Trimming took off 8 bases at V and 0 bases at J, with 22 bases between the two ends. Germline V gives CDR1 DFQATT, CDR2 SNEGSKA (reference sequence). CDR3 in amino acids: CSPLEFGRAMNTEAFF. CDR3 bases: TGCAGTCCACTTGAATTCGGGAGGGCGATGAACACTGAAGCTTTCTTT.